These 14 T cell receptor beta chains originate from one sample sequenced in a study of blood T cell repertoires in COVID-19. Clones were read by immunoSEQ multiplex PCR, and TCRdb kept only the in-frame ones, dropping some. The data show roughly 140,000 clones, approximately 82% seen once. The sequencing sample was made of peripheral blood. The receptors originated from a woman in her fifties or sixties with acute or convalescent COVID-19.

The genes are TRBV7-2 and TRBJ2-7; 7 bases map to TRBD1. The germline V gene encodes CDR1 SGHTA and CDR2 FQGNSA. This CDR3 is built from 14 residues. J was trimmed by 6 bases and V by 3 bases; bases with no gene match: 8. The CDR3 loop reads CASSLAGTVSEQYF. The CDR3 region has the DNA TGTGCCAGCAGCTTGGCCGGGACAGTCTCCGAGCAGTACTTC.

This clone was detected only a few times. The rearrangement links TRBV18 to TRBJ1-4; the D gene is possibly TRBD1 (5 bases). The CDR3 has 15 residues. Trimming stripped 0 bases from V and 8 bases from J, with 13 bases between. Germline CDR1 KGHSH, CDR2 LQKENI. CDR3 sequence: CASSPPGQRTEKLFF. The DNA of the CDR3 is TGTGCCAGCTCACCACCGGGGCAACGGACCGAAAAACTGTTTTTT.

The chain carries TRBV5-1 and TRBJ2-7; 11 nucleotides match TRBD2. CDR3 length: 17 residues. Germline CDR1 and CDR2: SGHRS and YFSETQ. After removal of 4 bases from V and 5 bases from J, the junction contained 14 bases not matched to a gene. CDR3 sequence: CASSERTSGLQGNEQYF. The CDR3 DNA follows: TGCGCCAGCAGCGAGAGGACTAGCGGGCTACAAGGGAACGAGCAGTACTTC.

This clone was picked up one time. The rearrangement joins TRBV20-1 to TRBJ2-3; a possible D gene is TRBD2 (6 bases). The ends were cut back, 3 bases at V and 2 bases at J, with 15 bases in the middle. The V gene's germline CDR1 is DFQATT and CDR2 SNEGSKA (reference sequence). This CDR3 is built from 15 residues. The CDR3 region is CSASRLGESTDTQYF. The CDR3 DNA reads TGCAGTGCTAGTCGACTAGGGGAGTCCACAGATACGCAGTATTTT.

The chain combines TRBV7-9 with TRBJ1-6, with D perhaps matching TRBD1 (5 bases). Between the trimmed V and J ends, which lost 2 bases and 9 bases, there was a span of 14 bases. Germline values: CDR1 SEHNR, CDR2 FQNEAQ (reference sequence). The CDR3 is made up of 15 amino acids. This CDR3 is CASSLILGGTSPLHF. The CDR3 region has the DNA TGTGCCAGCAGCTTAATTTTGGGGGGGACTTCACCCCTCCACTTT.

J is TRBJ2-5 and V is TRBV9; 9 bases match TRBD2. This CDR3 region has 15 residues. The junction had 6 bases not matched to a gene; V was cut back by 4 bases and J by 2 bases. CDR1 is SGDLS, CDR2 YYNGEE, per germline. CDR3 loop: CASSLIAGAQETQYF. CDR3 sequence (DNA): TGTGCCAGCAGCCTCATAGCGGGGGCACAAGAGACCCAGTACTTC.

V usage is TRBV2 and J usage is TRBJ1-5; 9 nucleotides agree with TRBD1. The germline V gene has CDR1 SNHLY and CDR2 FYNNEI. V gave up 5 bases and J gave up 0 bases; unmatched junction bases: 2. The CDR3 covers 15 residues. In nucleotides, the CDR3 is TGTGCCAGCAGTCGGGACAGGGATAGCAATCAGCCCCAGCATTTT. This gives the protein CASSRDRDSNQPQHF.

This clone was detected only once. The chain is built from TRBV9 and TRBJ2-5, with TRBD2 matching over 7 bases. CDR3 length: 16 residues. The germline V gene has CDR1 SGDLS and CDR2 YYNGEE. Trimming cost V 6 bases and J 2 bases; bases outside gene matches: 13. CDR3 DNA: TGTGCCAGCACCTACCGAGGCGGGGGTCTTCAAGAGACCCAGTACTTC. This sequence encodes CASTYRGGGLQETQYF.

This rearrangement joins TRBV20-1 to TRBJ2-1; 9 nucleotides agree with TRBD1. The CDR3 consists of 15 residues. J gave up 1 base and V 3 bases, and 4 bases lay outside the gene matches. From germline, CDR1 is DFQATT and CDR2 SNEGSKA (reference sequence). The CDR3 protein is CSASGTGRSYNEQFF. The CDR3, as DNA: TGCAGTGCTAGTGGGACAGGGCGTTCCTACAATGAGCAGTTCTTC.

The J gene is TRBJ1-2, the V gene TRBV7-6, with TRBD1 as a possible D gene (5 bases). The CDR3 length is 16 residues. Trimming pared 1 base from V and 2 bases from J, leaving 14 bases between. The germline V gene has CDR1 SGHVS and CDR2 FNYEAQ. In DNA form, the CDR3 reads TGTGCCAGCAGCTTAGGCCACGGGGGGAGAAACTATGGCTACACCTTC. Protein product: CASSLGHGGRNYGYTF.

V is TRBV27 and J is TRBJ1-5; D gene unclear. The V gene lost 10 bases and the J gene lost 8 bases, with 15 bases spanning the gap. The CDR3 runs to 12 residues. CDR1 is MNHEY, CDR2 SMNVEV, per germline (reference sequence). This CDR3 reads CATSRGREPQHF. In nucleotides, the CDR3 is TGTGCCACCTCTCGCGGGCGGGAGCCCCAGCATTTT.

The chain employs TRBV28 and TRBJ1-5; no definite D call. Trimming pared 5 bases from V and 2 bases from J, leaving 13 bases between. From germline, CDR1 is MDHEN and CDR2 SYDVKM. The length of the CDR3 is 15 residues. CDR3 in DNA: TGTGCCAGCAGTCTGGGAGGTTTTGGCAATCAGCCCCAGCATTTT. Its protein is CASSLGGFGNQPQHF.

The chain employs TRBV20-1 and TRBJ1-1; D not certain. V gave up 3 bases and J gave up 6 bases, with 14 bases separating them. The CDR3 is 13 residues long. Germline lookup yields CDR1 DFQATT and CDR2 SNEGSKA (reference sequence). For the CDR3, the DNA is TGCAGTGCTAGTGGACGTCACAGTGCTGAAGCTTTCTTT. It translates to CSASGRHSAEAFF.

This clone was seen once. The chain has TRBV5-6 and TRBJ2-3; 13 nucleotides align to TRBD2. V shed 3 bases and J 4 bases; nucleotides not matched to a gene: 5. The germline CDR1 and CDR2 sequences are SGHDT and YYEEEE. The CDR3 runs to 16 residues. The CDR3 DNA reads as TGTGCCAGCAGCTACCGGACTAGCGGGAGATCAGATACGCAGTATTTT. It codes for CASSYRTSGRSDTQYF.